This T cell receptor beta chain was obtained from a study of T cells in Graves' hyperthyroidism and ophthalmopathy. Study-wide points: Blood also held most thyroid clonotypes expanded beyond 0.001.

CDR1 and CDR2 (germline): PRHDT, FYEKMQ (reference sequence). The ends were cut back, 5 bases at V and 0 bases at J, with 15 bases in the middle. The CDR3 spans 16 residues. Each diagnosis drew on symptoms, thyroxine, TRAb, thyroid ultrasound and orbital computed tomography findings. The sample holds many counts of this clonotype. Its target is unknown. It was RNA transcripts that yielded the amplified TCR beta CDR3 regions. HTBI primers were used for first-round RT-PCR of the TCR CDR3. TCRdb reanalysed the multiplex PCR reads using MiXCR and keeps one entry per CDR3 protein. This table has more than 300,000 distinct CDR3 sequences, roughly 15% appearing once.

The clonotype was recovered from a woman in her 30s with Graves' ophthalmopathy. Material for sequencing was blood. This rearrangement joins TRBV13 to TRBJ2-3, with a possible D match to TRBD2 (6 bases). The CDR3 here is CASSHPGESSTDTQYF. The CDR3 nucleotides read TGTGCCAGCAGCCACCCGGGAGAGTCTAGCACAGATACGCAGTATTTT.